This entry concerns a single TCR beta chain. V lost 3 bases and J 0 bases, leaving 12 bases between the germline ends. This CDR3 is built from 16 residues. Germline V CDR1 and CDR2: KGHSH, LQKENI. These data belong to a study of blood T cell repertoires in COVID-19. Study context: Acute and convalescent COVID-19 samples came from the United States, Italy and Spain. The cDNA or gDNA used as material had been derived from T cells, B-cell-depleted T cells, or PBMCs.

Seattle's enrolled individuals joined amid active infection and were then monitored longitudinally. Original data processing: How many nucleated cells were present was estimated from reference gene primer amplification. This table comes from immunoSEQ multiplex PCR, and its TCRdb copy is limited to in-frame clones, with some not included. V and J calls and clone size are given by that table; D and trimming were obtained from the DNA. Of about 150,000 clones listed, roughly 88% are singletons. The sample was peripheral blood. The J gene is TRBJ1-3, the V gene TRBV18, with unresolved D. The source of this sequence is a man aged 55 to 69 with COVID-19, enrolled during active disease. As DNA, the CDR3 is TGTGCCAGCTCACCGGCGGAGGACCCCTCTGGAAACACCATATATTTT. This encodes CASSPAEDPSGNTIYF.